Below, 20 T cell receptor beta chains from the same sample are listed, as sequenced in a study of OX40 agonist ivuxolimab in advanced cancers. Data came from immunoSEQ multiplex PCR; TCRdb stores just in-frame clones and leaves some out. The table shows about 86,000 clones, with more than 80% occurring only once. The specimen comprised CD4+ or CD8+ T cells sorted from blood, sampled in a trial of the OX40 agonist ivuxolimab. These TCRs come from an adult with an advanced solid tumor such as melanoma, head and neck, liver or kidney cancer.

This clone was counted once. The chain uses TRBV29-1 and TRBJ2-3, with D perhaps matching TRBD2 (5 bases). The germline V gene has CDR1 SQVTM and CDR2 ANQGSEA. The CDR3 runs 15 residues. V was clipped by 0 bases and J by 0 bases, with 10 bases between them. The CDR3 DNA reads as TGCAGCGTTGAAGACCGGGGAACTAGCACAGATACGCAGTATTTT. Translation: CSVEDRGTSTDTQYF.

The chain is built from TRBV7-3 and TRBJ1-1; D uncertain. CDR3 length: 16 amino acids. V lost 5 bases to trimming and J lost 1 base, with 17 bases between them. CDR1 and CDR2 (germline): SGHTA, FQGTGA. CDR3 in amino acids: CASSPLDLSPNTEAFF. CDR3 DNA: TGTGCCAGCAGCCCCCTAGACCTCAGTCCGAACACTGAAGCTTTCTTT.

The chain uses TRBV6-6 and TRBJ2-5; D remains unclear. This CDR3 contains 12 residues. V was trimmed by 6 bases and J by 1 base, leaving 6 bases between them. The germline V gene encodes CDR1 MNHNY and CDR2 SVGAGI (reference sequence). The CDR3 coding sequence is TGTGCCAGCAGAGCAGGCCAAGAGACCCAGTACTTC. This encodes CASRAGQETQYF.

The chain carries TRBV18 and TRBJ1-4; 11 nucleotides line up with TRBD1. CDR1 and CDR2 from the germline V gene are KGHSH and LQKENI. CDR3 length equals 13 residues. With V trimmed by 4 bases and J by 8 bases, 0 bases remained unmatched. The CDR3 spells CASSRTGGEKLFF. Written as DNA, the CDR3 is TGTGCCAGCTCACGGACAGGGGGCGAAAAACTGTTTTTT.

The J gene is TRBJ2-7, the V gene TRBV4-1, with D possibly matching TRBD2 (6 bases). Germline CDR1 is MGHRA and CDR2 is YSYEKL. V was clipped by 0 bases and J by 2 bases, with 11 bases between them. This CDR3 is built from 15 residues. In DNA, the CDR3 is TGCGCCAGCAGCCAAGACTTCCCGGGAGCCTACGAGCAGTACTTC. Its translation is CASSQDFPGAYEQYF.

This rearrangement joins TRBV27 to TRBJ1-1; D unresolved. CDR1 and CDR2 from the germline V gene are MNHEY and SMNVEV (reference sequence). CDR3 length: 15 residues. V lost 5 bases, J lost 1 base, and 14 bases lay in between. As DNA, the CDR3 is TGTGCCAGCAGTCAGGACGGCCCATCGAACACTGAAGCTTTCTTT. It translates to CASSQDGPSNTEAFF.

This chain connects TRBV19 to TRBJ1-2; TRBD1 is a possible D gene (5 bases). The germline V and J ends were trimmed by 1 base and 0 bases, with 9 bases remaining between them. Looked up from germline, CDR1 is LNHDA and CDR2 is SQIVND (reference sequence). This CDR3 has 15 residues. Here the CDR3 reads CASSIGDGANYGYTF. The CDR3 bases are TGTGCCAGTAGTATAGGGGACGGCGCTAACTATGGCTACACCTTC.

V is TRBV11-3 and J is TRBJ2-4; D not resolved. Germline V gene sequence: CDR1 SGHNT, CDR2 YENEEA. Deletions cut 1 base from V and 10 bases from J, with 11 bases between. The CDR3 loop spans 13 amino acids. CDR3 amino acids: CASSLGYGYIQYF. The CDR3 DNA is TGTGCCAGCAGCTTAGGATACGGGTATATTCAGTACTTC.

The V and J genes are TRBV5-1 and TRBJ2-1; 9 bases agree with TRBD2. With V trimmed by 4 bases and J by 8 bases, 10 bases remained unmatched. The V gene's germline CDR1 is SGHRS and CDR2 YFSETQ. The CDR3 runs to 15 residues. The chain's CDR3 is CASSAGTSIKDEQFF. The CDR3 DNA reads TGCGCCAGCAGCGCCGGGACTAGCATTAAGGATGAGCAGTTCTTC.

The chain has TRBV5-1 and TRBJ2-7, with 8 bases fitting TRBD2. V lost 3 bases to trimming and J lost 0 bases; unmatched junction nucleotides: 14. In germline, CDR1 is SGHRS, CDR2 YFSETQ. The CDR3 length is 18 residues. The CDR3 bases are TGCGCCAGCAGCTCTGATTCTAGAGCAGCGGGAGTCTCCTACGAGCAGTACTTC. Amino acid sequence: CASSSDSRAAGVSYEQYF.

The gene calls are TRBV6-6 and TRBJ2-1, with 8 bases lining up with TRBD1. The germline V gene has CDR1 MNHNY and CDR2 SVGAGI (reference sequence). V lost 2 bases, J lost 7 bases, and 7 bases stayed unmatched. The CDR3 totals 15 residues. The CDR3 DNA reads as TGTGCCAGCAGTTACCCAGGACAGGGTATGAATGAGCAGTTCTTC. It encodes CASSYPGQGMNEQFF.

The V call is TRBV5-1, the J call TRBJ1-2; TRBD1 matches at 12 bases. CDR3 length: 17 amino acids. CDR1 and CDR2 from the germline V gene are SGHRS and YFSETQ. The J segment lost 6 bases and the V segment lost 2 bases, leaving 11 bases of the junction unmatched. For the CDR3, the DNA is TGCGCCAGCAGCTTTTGGGGGACAGGGGGCTTTGCTGATGGCTACACCTTC. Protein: CASSFWGTGGFADGYTF.

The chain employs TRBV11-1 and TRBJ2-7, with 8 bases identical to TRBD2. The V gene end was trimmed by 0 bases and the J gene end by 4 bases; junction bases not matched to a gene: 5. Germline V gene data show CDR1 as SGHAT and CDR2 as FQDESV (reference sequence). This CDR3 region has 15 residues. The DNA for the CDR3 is TGTGCCAGCAGCTTAGCTACGGGAGGGCCGTACGAGCAGTACTTC. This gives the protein CASSLATGGPYEQYF.

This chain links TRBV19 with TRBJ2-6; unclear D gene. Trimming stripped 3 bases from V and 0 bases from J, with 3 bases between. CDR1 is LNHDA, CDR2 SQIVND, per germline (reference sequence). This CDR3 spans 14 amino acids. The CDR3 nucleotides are TGTGCCAGTAGTATGATCTCTGGGGCCAACGTCCTGACTTTC. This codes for CASSMISGANVLTF. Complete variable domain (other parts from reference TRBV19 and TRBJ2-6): DGGITQSPKYLFRKEGQNVTLSCEQNLNHDAMYWYRQDPGQGLRLIYYSQIVNDFQKGDIAEGYSVSREKKESFPLTVTSAQKNPTAFYLCASSMISGANVLTFGAGSRLTVL.

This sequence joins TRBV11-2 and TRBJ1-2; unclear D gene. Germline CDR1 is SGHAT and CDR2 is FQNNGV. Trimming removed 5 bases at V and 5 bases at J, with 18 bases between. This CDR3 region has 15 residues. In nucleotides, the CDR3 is TGTGCCAGCAGCGCCCGAGGTGCGGTCGGATATGGCTACACCTTC. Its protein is CASSARGAVGYGYTF.

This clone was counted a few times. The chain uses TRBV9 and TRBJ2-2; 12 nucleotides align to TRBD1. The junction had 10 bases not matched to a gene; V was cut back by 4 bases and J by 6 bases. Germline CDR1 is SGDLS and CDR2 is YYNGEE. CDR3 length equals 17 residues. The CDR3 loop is CASSYRPGQGAPGELFF. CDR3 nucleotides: TGTGCCAGCAGCTATCGACCGGGACAGGGGGCGCCCGGGGAGCTGTTTTTT.

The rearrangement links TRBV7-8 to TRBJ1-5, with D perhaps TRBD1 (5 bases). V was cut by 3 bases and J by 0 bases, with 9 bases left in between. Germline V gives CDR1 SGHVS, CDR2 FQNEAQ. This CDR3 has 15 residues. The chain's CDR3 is CASSLEQVSNQPQHF. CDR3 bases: TGTGCCAGCAGCTTGGAACAGGTTAGCAATCAGCCCCAGCATTTT.

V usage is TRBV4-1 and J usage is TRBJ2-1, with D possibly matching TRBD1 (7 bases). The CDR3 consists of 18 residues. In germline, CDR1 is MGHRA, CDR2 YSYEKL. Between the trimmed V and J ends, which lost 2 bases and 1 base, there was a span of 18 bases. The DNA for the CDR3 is TGCGCCAGCAGCCAACGCCCTCAGGGGGGCCGTTCCTACAATGAGCAGTTCTTC. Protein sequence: CASSQRPQGGRSYNEQFF.

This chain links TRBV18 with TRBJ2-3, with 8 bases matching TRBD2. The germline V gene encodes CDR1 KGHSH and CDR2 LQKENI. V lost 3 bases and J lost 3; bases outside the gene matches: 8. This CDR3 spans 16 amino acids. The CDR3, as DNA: TGTGCCAGCTCACCTTACCTAGCGGGTTTAACAGATACGCAGTATTTT. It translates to CASSPYLAGLTDTQYF.

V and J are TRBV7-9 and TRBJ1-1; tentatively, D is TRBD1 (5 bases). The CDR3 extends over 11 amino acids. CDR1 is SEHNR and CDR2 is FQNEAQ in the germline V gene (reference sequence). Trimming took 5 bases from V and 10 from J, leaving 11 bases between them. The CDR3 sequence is CASSVGRTAFF. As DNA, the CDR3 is TGTGCCAGCAGCGTGGGACGCACAGCTTTCTTT.